The 4 T cell receptor beta chains below all came from one sample that was sequenced in a study of T cells in Graves' hyperthyroidism and ophthalmopathy (dated by TCRdb to between 2018 and 2020). The protocol used for the library was multiplex PCR. The reads were generated on an Illumina HiSeq 2000. TCR beta CDR3 regions were amplified from RNA transcripts. The TCR CDR3 was subjected to a first round of RT-PCR using the HTBI primer set and the Qiagen OneStep RT-PCR kit. The public reads were run again by TCRdb, first through fastp at Q25 and then through MiXCR, and only productive beta chains were kept. Records with the same CDR3 protein are collapsed into one entry carrying the most frequent genes and DNA. The sample data list under 350,000 distinct CDR3 sequences, and over 15% of these were observed just once. The ten largest account for approximately 49% of the sample. What was sequenced was blood. The receptors were gathered from a woman aged 45-65 years with Graves' hyperthyroidism.

V usage is TRBV6-5 and J usage is TRBJ1-2, with 8 bases lining up with TRBD1. This CDR3 region has 14 residues. Trimming at V came to 0 bases and at J to 8 bases, leaving 5 bases not matched to a gene. Germline CDR1 is MNHEY and CDR2 is SVGAGI. DNA for the CDR3: TGTGCCAGCAGTTACTCGGACAGGGATGGCGGCTACACCTTC. Translating it yields CASSYSDRDGGYTF.

This clonotype has a handful of counts. The chain couples TRBV15 to TRBJ1-5; TRBD1 might be the D (5 bases). V was clipped by 4 bases and J by 2 bases, with 12 bases between them. CDR1 is LNHNV and CDR2 is YYDKDF in the germline V gene (reference sequence). CDR3 size: 15 residues. The CDR3 loop is CATSTGTGGNQPQHF. CDR3 DNA sequence: TGTGCCACCAGCACGGGCACAGGCGGCAATCAGCCCCAGCATTTT.

This clonotype showed up just a few times. This chain uses TRBV2 with TRBJ2-1; no clear D. The V end was cut by 6 bases, the J end by 5 bases, with 11 bases between. The CDR3 has 13 amino acids. Germline V gene data show CDR1 as SNHLY and CDR2 as FYNNEI. CDR3 amino acids: CASRVGSHNEQFF. The CDR3 DNA reads TGTGCCAGCAGGGTCGGCAGCCACAATGAGCAGTTCTTC.

The chain combines TRBV5-1 with TRBJ1-1, with 11 positions matching TRBD1. The V and J ends lost 4 bases and 0 bases, in that order; junction bases with no gene match: 8. This CDR3 has 17 amino acids. Germline V lookup: CDR1 SGHRS, CDR2 YFSETQ. The CDR3 DNA reads TGCGCCAGCAGCCCGGGACAGGGGGTAGGGATGAACACTGAAGCTTTCTTT. Protein product: CASSPGQGVGMNTEAFF.